The 8 T cell receptor beta chains in this list originate from one sample, sequenced in a study of cytomegalovirus exposure and HLA in healthy donors. The primer mix had 60 Vbeta and 13 Jbeta primers. Clones were read by immunoSEQ multiplex PCR, and TCRdb kept only the in-frame ones, dropping some. The sample contains about 140,000 clones, 75% to 90% of which appear only once. The sample consisted of PBMCs. The source of these receptors is a man in his forties or fifties in good health and CMV-seronegative.

The CDR3 sequence: CASAGLHTGELFF. CDR3 nucleotide sequence: TGTGCCAGCGCGGGACTCCACACCGGGGAGCTGTTTTTT. The rearrangement joins TRBV6-1 to TRBJ2-2, with TRBD2 as a possible D gene (6 bases). This CDR3 region has 13 residues. V was clipped by 8 bases and J by 3 bases, with 10 bases between them. Germline CDR1 and CDR2: MNHNS and SASEGT.

This clone turned up a few times. V is TRBV15 and J is TRBJ2-7; the match to TRBD2 covers 9 bases. This CDR3 is built from 14 residues. Germline-derived CDR1 and CDR2 are LNHNV and YYDKDF (reference sequence). J was trimmed by 0 bases and V by 4 bases; bases with no gene match: 1. CDR3 protein: CATSKAGGSYEQYF. The CDR3 DNA reads as TGTGCCACCAGCAAAGCGGGGGGCTCCTACGAGCAGTACTTC. Using reference TRBV15 and TRBJ2-7 for the parts outside the CDR3, the full variable domain is DAMVIQNPRYQVTQFGKPVTLSCSQTLNHNVMYWYQQKSSQAPKLLFHYYDKDFNNEADTPDNFQSRRPNTSFCFLDIRSPGLGDTAMYLCATSKAGGSYEQYFGPGTRLTVT.

The CDR3: CASSLAAASYNEQFF. The CDR3 bases are TGCGCCAGCAGCTTGGCCGCCGCGTCCTACAATGAGCAGTTCTTC. The rearrangement uses TRBV5-1 and TRBJ2-1; no clear D gene. The CDR3 is made up of 15 amino acids. Germline assignment: CDR1 SGHRS and CDR2 YFSETQ. With 0 bases removed from V and 1 base from J, the gap between germline ends came to 8 bases.

The chain employs TRBV7-2 and TRBJ1-3; tentative D call: TRBD1 (5 bases). V dropped 0 bases and J dropped 0 bases, with 12 bases sitting between them. The CDR3 length is 17 residues. Germline values: CDR1 SGHTA, CDR2 FQGNSA. The CDR3 spells CASSLADRGGSGNTIYF. As DNA, the CDR3 is TGTGCCAGCAGCTTAGCCGATCGCGGGGGCTCTGGAAACACCATATATTTT.

The chain joins TRBV21-1 to TRBJ2-5; TRBD1 is the table's D call and was not checked against the DNA. TRBV21-1 is a documented pseudogene. The CDR3 sequence is 13 residues long. The CDR3 region is CASSIPPQETQYF. The CDR3 DNA is TGTGCCAGCAGCATCCCCCCACAAGAGACCCAGTACTTC.

The chain links TRBV19 to TRBJ1-1, with D unresolved. V was shortened by 6 bases and J by 1 base, with 15 bases between the two germline ends. Germline V lookup: CDR1 LNHDA, CDR2 SQIVND (reference sequence). The CDR3 loop spans 15 amino acids. CDR3 coding DNA: TGTGCCAGTAGCGACAACAGACCCCCGAACACTGAAGCTTTCTTT. Protein product: CASSDNRPPNTEAFF.

The chain links TRBV9 to TRBJ2-3, with 7 bases lining up with TRBD2. This CDR3 spans 16 amino acids. The J segment lost 2 bases and the V segment lost 1 base, leaving 7 bases of the junction unmatched. The germline V gene has CDR1 SGDLS and CDR2 YYNGEE. The CDR3 DNA follows: TGTGCCAGCAGCGTACTCGGCGGGGGACTCACAGATACGCAGTATTTT. As protein: CASSVLGGGLTDTQYF.

The chain is built from TRBV5-1 and TRBJ1-4; D remains ambiguous. Germline lookup yields CDR1 SGHRS and CDR2 YFSETQ. The CDR3 has 14 amino acids. The V end lost 0 bases, the J end lost 2 bases, and 5 bases lay between the germline ends. The chain's CDR3 is CASSLAGTNEKLFF. The CDR3 bases are TGCGCCAGCAGCTTGGCGGGGACTAATGAAAAACTGTTTTTT.